The T cell receptor (beta chain) described here comes from a study of blood T cell repertoires in COVID-19. Turning to the study itself: COVID-19 samples from acute and convalescent phases originated in the United States, Italy and Spain. PBMCs, B-cell-depleted T cells, or T cells were the source of the cDNA or gDNA that made up the material.

Study processing details: Estimates of nucleated cell counts were drawn from the amplification of reference gene primers. The data were produced by immunoSEQ multiplex PCR, yet TCRdb's version contains in-frame clones alone and is incomplete. That table supplies the V and J calls and clone size; D and trimming were determined from the DNA. The sample has about 140,000 clones, approximately 89% seen once. CDR3 length: 18 amino acids. The sample was peripheral blood. The J gene is TRBJ2-3, the V gene TRBV21-1; TRBD1 was called by the table and not checked on the DNA. TRBV21-1 is marked as a pseudogene. The TCR sequence derives from a man in his sixties with active or convalescent COVID-19. The CDR3 is CASSKVRDRAGGTDTQYF. The DNA of the CDR3 is TGTGCCAGCAGCAAAGTACGTGATAGGGCAGGGGGTACAGATACGCAGTATTTT.